These T cell receptor beta chains were read from a single sample in a study of cytomegalovirus exposure and HLA in healthy donors. Repertoires were generated with immunoSEQ multiplex PCR, while TCRdb's copy carries only in-frame clones and drops some. Among 150,000 to 200,000 clones listed, roughly 80% were seen once. The sequencing input was PBMCs. All receptors derive from a woman in her thirties or forties in good health and CMV-seropositive. The CDR3 runs from the conserved cysteine through the conserved F or W. Each record gives: clone size, J gene, D gene, V gene, CDR3 protein, CDR3 DNA. D genes are given only for firm matches. Size values are once, few and many counts, or a class for expanded clones, and some rows have none.

once TRBJ2-1 TRBD2 TRBV15 CATSRDGGGFYEQFF TGTGCCACCAGCAGAGATGGGGGAGGGTTTTATGAGCAGTTCTTC
. TRBJ1-6 TRBD1 TRBV5-4 CASSQTGGYNSPLHF TGTGCCAGCAGTCAAACAGGGGGTTATAATTCACCCCTCCACTTT
. TRBJ2-6 TRBD1 TRBV5-6 CASSLGQGSHSGANVLTF TGTGCCAGCAGCCTCGGACAGGGCTCGCACTCTGGGGCCAACGTCCTGACTTTC
. TRBJ2-7 TRBD1 TRBV28 CASSLVVGDRARDAEQYF TGTGCCAGCAGCCTAGTAGTTGGTGACAGGGCTCGGGACGCCGAGCAGTACTTC
. TRBJ1-2 . TRBV10-3 CAISGQPNGYTF TGTGCCATCAGCGGACAGCCTAATGGCTACACCTTC
. TRBJ2-7 . TRBV5-1 CASSLTDSSLSSYEQYF TGCGCCAGCAGCTTGACGGACTCATCCCTTAGCTCCTACGAGCAGTACTTC
. TRBJ2-7 . TRBV7-9 CASSRPASYEQYF TGTGCCAGCAGCCGGCCAGCGTCCTACGAGCAGTACTTC
. TRBJ2-4 TRBD1 TRBV2 CASREGTALAKNIQYF TGTGCCAGCAGAGAAGGGACAGCTCTAGCCAAAAACATTCAGTACTTC
. TRBJ1-1 TRBD1 TRBV29-1 CSVGTGGNTEAFF TGCAGCGTAGGGACAGGGGGCAACACTGAAGCTTTCTTT
few TRBJ2-5 . TRBV18 CASSLGLLETQYF TGTGCCAGCTCACTGGGACTCTTGGAGACCCAGTACTTC
. TRBJ2-5 . TRBV6-5 CASSRYQETQYF TGTGCCAGCAGTCGGTACCAAGAGACCCAGTACTTC
. TRBJ2-1 TRBD2 TRBV28 CASSTGGNEQFF TGTGCCAGCAGTACGGGGGGCAATGAGCAGTTCTTC
. TRBJ2-3 . TRBV19 CASSEGGDTQYF TGTGCCAGTAGTGAGGGGGGGGATACGCAGTATTTT
. TRBJ2-1 TRBD1 TRBV7-9 CASSLGQGNEQFF TGTGCCAGCAGCCTGGGACAGGGTAATGAGCAGTTCTTC
. TRBJ2-5 TRBD2 TRBV27 CASTPRASGKETQYF TGTGCCAGCACCCCAAGGGCTAGCGGGAAAGAGACCCAGTACTTC
. TRBJ1-1 . TRBV4-1 CASSQDKGANTEAFF TGCGCCAGCAGCCAAGATAAAGGGGCGAACACTGAAGCTTTCTTT
few TRBJ1-5 . TRBV10-3 CAISDGDSNQPQHF TGTGCCATCAGTGACGGGGATAGCAATCAGCCCCAGCATTTT
. TRBJ2-2 TRBD1 TRBV28 CASSFPATGALFF TGTGCCAGCAGTTTCCCAGCTACAGGGGCGCTGTTTTTT
. TRBJ1-1 . TRBV11-2 CASSIQNMNTEAFF TGTGCCAGCAGCATACAGAATATGAACACTGAAGCTTTCTTT
few TRBJ1-2 . TRBV11-2 CASSFMQGYYGYTF TGTGCCAGCAGCTTCATGCAGGGATACTATGGCTACACCTTC
. TRBJ1-6 TRBD1 TRBV28 CASSTDRGLSPLHF TGTGCCAGCAGTACAGACAGGGGGTTGTCACCCCTCCACTTT
few TRBJ2-5 . TRBV19 CATSGLEGETQYF TGTGCCACCTCGGGACTTGAGGGGGAGACCCAGTACTTC
. TRBJ2-7 . TRBV30 CAWKRVEEQYF TGTGCCTGGAAGAGGGTGGAGGAGCAGTACTTC
. TRBJ2-5 TRBD1 TRBV9 CASSTKPKTGEQETQYF TGTGCCAGCAGCACGAAACCCAAGACAGGGGAGCAAGAGACCCAGTACTTC
. TRBJ2-5 TRBD2 TRBV7-2 CASSSPPGGSYLTQYF TGTGCCAGCAGCTCCCCCCCGGGAGGTTCGTACTTGACCCAGTACTTC
. TRBJ2-2 TRBD2 TRBV2 CASKWEGVGTGELFF TGTGCCAGCAAATGGGAGGGTGTTGGCACCGGGGAGCTGTTTTTT
. TRBJ1-5 . TRBV28 CASSRGGLWNQPQHF TGTGCCAGCAGCCGCGGGGGCTTATGGAATCAGCCCCAGCATTTT
. TRBJ2-1 . TRBV10-3 CAISESTHLRYEQFF TGTGCCATCAGTGAGTCGACTCACCTAAGGTATGAGCAGTTCTTC
. TRBJ2-2 TRBD1 TRBV5-1 CASRSGTDANTGELFF TGCGCCAGCAGGAGTGGGACAGACGCGAACACCGGGGAGCTGTTTTTT
. TRBJ2-3 . TRBV11-3 CASSLVIEVNTDTQYF TGTGCCAGCAGCTTAGTCATCGAGGTAAACACAGATACGCAGTATTTT
. TRBJ2-5 TRBD2 TRBV30 CAWSRPIIAGNLPTGETQYF TGTGCCTGGAGTAGACCCATCATAGCGGGAAACCTACCGACTGGGGAGACCCAGTACTTC
. TRBJ2-5 . TRBV5-4 CASSFQGRETQYF TGTGCCAGCAGCTTCCAGGGGCGGGAGACCCAGTACTTC
few TRBJ1-4 . TRBV7-8 CASTGQTNEKLFF TGTGCCAGCACAGGGCAAACTAATGAAAAACTGTTTTTT
. TRBJ2-7 . TRBV7-9 CSSSATGYEQYF TGTTCCAGCAGCGCGACAGGCTACGAGCAGTACTTC
. TRBJ2-1 TRBD2 TRBV7-9 CASSLVAGGEQFF TGTGCCAGCAGCTTAGTAGCGGGTGGTGAGCAGTTCTTC
. TRBJ2-7 . TRBV23-1 CASSPDNPLGGCEQYF TGCGCCAGCAGCCCTGACAATCCCCTAGGAGGGTGCGAGCAGTACTTC
. TRBJ1-2 . TRBV11-2 CASSLGGAGFNYGYTF TGTGCCAGCAGCTTAGGCGGGGCAGGGTTCAACTATGGCTACACCTTC
. TRBJ2-7 TRBD2 TRBV7-9 CSSSAQVASGMGEQYF TGTTCCAGCAGCGCCCAAGTGGCTAGCGGGATGGGCGAGCAGTACTTC